Reported below is one T cell receptor beta chain. Its specificity is not known. The data derive from a study of OX40 agonist ivuxolimab in advanced cancers. The trim removed 5 bases at V and 8 bases at J, leaving 6 bases unmatched. The CDR3 is 15 amino acids. Germline lookup yields CDR1 SGHTA and CDR2 FQGNSA. Libraries were prepared by immunoSEQ multiplex PCR; TCRdb keeps only in-frame clonotypes and omits some of them. The table lists 30,000 to 45,000 clones, approximately 80% of them singletons. Overall study results and limits: Also present in some nonresponders was a low level of normalized T-cell clonal expansion.

This sample comprised CD4+ or CD8+ T cells sorted from blood, obtained in a trial of the OX40 agonist ivuxolimab. The sequence was collected from an adult with an advanced solid tumor such as melanoma, head and neck, liver or kidney cancer. The rearrangement uses TRBV7-2 and TRBJ2-3; 14 bases match TRBD2. The CDR3 loop reads CASSQRLAGGVTQYF. CDR3 nucleotides: TGTGCCAGCAGCCAGAGACTAGCGGGGGGGGTTACGCAGTATTTT.